Shown below are 19 T cell receptor beta chains from a single sample sequenced in a study of T cell clonotyping in hematopoietic cell transplantation. The method was immunoSEQ multiplex PCR; TCRdb's version includes in-frame clones alone and lacks a portion of them. This table has roughly 30,000 clones, around 90% appearing once. Sequences were derived from PBMCs, sampled 100 days after allogeneic stem cell transplant. These receptors came from a female patient aged 50-59 years who had an allogeneic stem cell transplant from a related donor, so the T cells may come from the graft donor. Some clones in this sample may be carry-over from other donors' samples.

The chain joins TRBV7-3 to TRBJ1-1; 8 positions match TRBD1. The trim removed 1 base at V and 2 bases at J, leaving 9 bases unmatched. Germline CDR1 is SGHTA and CDR2 is FQGTGA. The CDR3 is 17 amino acids. The CDR3 DNA reads TGTGCCAGCAGCTTAAGACGGGCAGGGGGCCTTAACACTGAAGCTTTCTTT. It codes for CASSLRRAGGLNTEAFF. Full variable domain (rest looked up from reference TRBV7-3 and TRBJ1-1): GAGVSQTPSNKVTEKGKYVELRCDPISGHTALYWYRQSLGQGPEFLIYFQGTGAADDSGLPNDRFFAVRPEGSVSTLKIQRTERGDSAVYLCASSLRRAGGLNTEAFFGQGTRLTVV.

V is TRBV10-3 and J is TRBJ2-2; TRBD2 matches at 8 bases. In germline, CDR1 is ENHRY, CDR2 SYGVKD. Losses at the gene ends were 0 bases for V and 0 bases for J; bases not matched to a gene: 6. The CDR3 loop spans 18 amino acids. This CDR3 reads CAISESNSGDANTGELFF. CDR3 sequence (DNA): TGTGCCATCAGTGAGTCGAATAGCGGGGACGCGAACACCGGGGAGCTGTTTTTT.

The chain links TRBV30 to TRBJ1-2; a weak D match, TRBD1 (5 bases). Germline-derived CDR1 and CDR2 are GTSNPN and SVGIG (reference sequence). The CDR3 is 15 amino acids. V lost 5 bases and J lost 0, with 16 bases in between. The CDR3 DNA reads TGTGCCTGGGGGACTCCGGGACGAACTAACTATGGCTACACCTTC. This encodes CAWGTPGRTNYGYTF.

This chain uses TRBV30 with TRBJ1-1; no definite D call. The CDR3 spans 11 residues. From germline, CDR1 is GTSNPN and CDR2 SVGIG (reference sequence). The V gene lost 0 bases and the J gene lost 5 bases, with 4 bases spanning the gap. The CDR3 coding sequence is TGTGCCTGGAGTGTCGAAACTGAAGCTTTCTTT. Residues: CAWSVETEAFF.

The chain is built from TRBV15 and TRBJ1-4, with D uncertain. The CDR3 totals 15 residues. Trimming left V 6 bases short and J 5 bases short, with 16 bases between. Germline CDR1 LNHNV, CDR2 YYDKDF (reference sequence). The CDR3 region is CATSNTGEANEKLFF. For the CDR3, the DNA is TGTGCCACCAGTAATACGGGAGAGGCCAATGAAAAACTGTTTTTT.

The chain employs TRBV9 and TRBJ2-4; D is uncertain. Looked up from germline, CDR1 is SGDLS and CDR2 is YYNGEE. Trimming stripped 0 bases from V and 5 bases from J, with 12 bases between. CDR3 length equals 15 residues. This CDR3 reads CASSVAGLTENIQYF. The CDR3 coding sequence is TGTGCCAGCAGCGTAGCCGGTCTAACGGAAAACATTCAGTACTTC.

The genes are TRBV2 and TRBJ1-6, with D tentatively TRBD1 (5 bases). This CDR3 has 16 residues. The V end was cut by 6 bases, the J end by 0 bases, with 12 bases between. Germline CDR1 and CDR2: SNHLY and FYNNEI. CDR3 sequence: CASRPLDSSYNSPLHF. The CDR3, as DNA: TGTGCCAGCAGACCTCTAGACAGCTCCTATAATTCACCCCTCCACTTT. The full variable domain, rest sourced from reference TRBV2 and TRBJ1-6, is EPEVTQTPSHQVTQMGQEVILRCVPISNHLYFYWYRQILGQKVEFLVSFYNNEISEKSEIFDDQFSVERPDGSNFTLKIRSTKLEDSAMYFCASRPLDSSYNSPLHFGNGTRLTVT.

The chain joins TRBV27 to TRBJ1-1; 7 positions agree with TRBD1. With 4 bases clipped from V and 0 bases from J, the junction kept 8 bases outside the gene matches. This CDR3 contains 16 residues. The germline V gene encodes CDR1 MNHEY and CDR2 SMNVEV (reference sequence). The CDR3 here is CASSSGGATMNTEAFF. CDR3 nucleotides: TGTGCCAGCAGTTCAGGGGGGGCGACAATGAACACTGAAGCTTTCTTT.

The chain couples TRBV29-1 to TRBJ1-2; 7 nucleotides line up with TRBD1. This CDR3 spans 17 amino acids. Germline CDR1 is SQVTM and CDR2 is ANQGSEA. The V and J ends lost 2 bases and 7 bases, in that order; junction bases with no gene match: 19. The CDR3: CSVELPWGDSYSLGYTF. In DNA, the CDR3 is TGCAGCGTTGAACTCCCATGGGGGGACAGTTATTCGCTTGGCTACACCTTC.

The rearrangement uses TRBV9 and TRBJ2-3; D possibly corresponds to TRBD2 (6 bases). This CDR3 is 18 amino acids long. Trimming cost V 6 bases and J 0 bases, with 23 bases left between them. Germline CDR1 and CDR2: SGDLS and YYNGEE. The CDR3 sequence: CASTPGQRVSSSTDTQYF. The CDR3 DNA reads as TGTGCCAGCACTCCGGGGCAGCGGGTGAGCTCTAGCACAGATACGCAGTATTTT.

This clone was seen a single time. The chain joins TRBV30 to TRBJ2-3; D call uncertain. This CDR3 has 12 residues. The germline gives CDR1 GTSNPN, CDR2 SVGIG (reference sequence). Trimming left V 3 bases short and J 7 bases short, with 11 bases between. CDR3: CAWSLLENTQYF. In DNA form, the CDR3 reads TGTGCCTGGAGCCTACTGGAGAATACGCAGTATTTT.

The V call is TRBV5-6, the J call TRBJ1-5, with a weak D call TRBD1 (5 bases). Germline V gene data show CDR1 as SGHDT and CDR2 as YYEEEE. Trimming removed 1 base at V and 8 bases at J, with 10 bases between. The CDR3 has 13 amino acids. The CDR3 DNA reads as TGTGCCAGCAGCTTGTGGGCGGGGGAGCCCCAGCATTTT. This encodes CASSLWAGEPQHF.

The chain joins TRBV5-6 to TRBJ1-5; no clear D gene. The germline CDR1 and CDR2 sequences are SGHDT and YYEEEE. Between the trimmed V and J ends, which lost 4 bases and 0 bases, there was a span of 14 bases. This CDR3 is 16 amino acids long. The CDR3 DNA sequence: TGTGCCAGCAGCCGGGCGGAGGGATCTAGCAATCAGCCCCAGCATTTT. Translating it yields CASSRAEGSSNQPQHF.

The chain couples TRBV19 to TRBJ2-2; possible D gene TRBD1, 5 bases. Germline assignment: CDR1 LNHDA and CDR2 SQIVND (reference sequence). Trimming shortened V by 7 bases and J by 2 bases, and 11 bases separated the two germline ends. The CDR3 has 14 residues. The CDR3 nucleotides read TGTGCCAGTACCCTGGACATAAACACCGGGGAGCTGTTTTTT. Translated: CASTLDINTGELFF.

The chain combines TRBV11-2 with TRBJ2-7; TRBD1 agrees at 11 bases. V shed 7 bases and J 6 bases; nucleotides not matched to a gene: 11. Germline-derived CDR1 and CDR2 are SGHAT and FQNNGV. There are 15 residues in the CDR3. The CDR3 DNA follows: TGTGCCAGCAACCCAGCCAGGACAGGGGGCCGCGAGCAGTACTTC. The encoded protein is CASNPARTGGREQYF. The full variable domain, completed using reference TRBV11-2 and TRBJ2-7, is EAGVAQSPRYKIIEKRQSVAFWCNPISGHATLYWYQQILGQGPKLLIQFQNNGVVDDSQLPKDRFSAERLKGVDSTLKIQPAKLEDSAVYLCASNPARTGGREQYFGPGTRLTVT.

CDR3: CASSRDGSYTF. The CDR3 DNA reads TGTGCCAGCAGTCGGGACGGGAGCTACACCTTC. The V call is TRBV6-5, the J call TRBJ1-2, with D tentatively TRBD1 (5 bases). Germline CDR1 is MNHEY and CDR2 is SVGAGI. CDR3 size: 11 residues. V lost 5 bases, J lost 9 bases, and 10 bases lay in between.

The CDR3 DNA is TGTGCCAGCAGCGTTCAACAGGGTGCCTATGGCTACACCTTC. Translating gives CASSVQQGAYGYTF. The J gene is TRBJ1-2, the V gene TRBV7-9; D may be TRBD1 (6 bases). Trimming stripped 5 bases from V and 4 bases from J, with 14 bases between. This CDR3 is built from 14 residues. In germline, CDR1 is SEHNR, CDR2 FQNEAQ (reference sequence).

The V and J genes are TRBV6-6 and TRBJ2-1; TRBD2 is a possible D gene (6 bases). Trimming removed 0 bases from V and 3 bases from J, with 9 bases in between. CDR3 length equals 15 residues. CDR1 is MNHNY and CDR2 is SVGAGI in the germline V gene (reference sequence). CDR3 nucleotide sequence: TGTGCCAGCAGTTACTCAGGCGGGGTCTACAATGAGCAGTTCTTC. As protein: CASSYSGGVYNEQFF.

V gene TRBV28 combines with J gene TRBJ1-5; 7 bases are a match to TRBD1. J lost 4 bases, V lost 3 bases, and 9 bases had no gene match. Germline CDR1 MDHEN, CDR2 SYDVKM. The CDR3 loop spans 16 amino acids. The CDR3 coding sequence is TGTGCCAGCAGTTTTTGGCAGGGGGGTGGAAATCAGCCCCAGCATTTT. Its protein product is CASSFWQGGGNQPQHF.